The source of this TCR beta chain is a study of OX40 agonist ivuxolimab in advanced cancers. This CDR3 spans 17 amino acids. Germline assignment: CDR1 SGHRS and CDR2 YFSETQ. V lost 4 bases to trimming and J lost 4 bases, with 22 bases between them. Sequencing used immunoSEQ multiplex PCR; TCRdb keeps in-frame clones, though not all of them. The repertoire holds just under 65,000 clones, around four fifths seen once, with approximately 9.4% in the top ten. The J gene is TRBJ2-3, the V gene TRBV5-1; either TRBD1 or TRBD2 may fit D (6 bases each). This specimen was CD4+ or CD8+ T cells sorted from blood, taken in a trial of the OX40 agonist ivuxolimab. This clonotype originated in an adult with an advanced solid tumor such as melanoma, head and neck, liver or kidney cancer. The DNA of the CDR3 is TGCGCCAGCAGCCGGGGGCCAGGGACCACTATCCCAGATACGCAGTATTTT. Protein sequence: CASSRGPGTTIPDTQYF.